The TCR beta chain described here comes from a study of blood T cell repertoires in COVID-19. V lost 0 bases to trimming and J lost 5 bases, with 13 bases between them. The CDR3 is 15 residues long. Per the germline V gene, CDR1 is ENHRY and CDR2 is SYGVKD. The repertoire was sequenced with immunoSEQ multiplex PCR; TCRdb's copy has only in-frame clones and lacks some. The repertoire holds over 250,000 clones, about nine tenths seen once, with more than 8.5% in the top ten. The sample taken for sequencing was PBMCs or T cells enriched from blood (not recorded which). This clonotype was sampled from a woman between 18 and 29 years old who had recovered from COVID-19. The chain carries TRBV10-3 and TRBJ2-5; maybe TRBD1 (6 bases). The CDR3: CAISESRGRGETQYF. DNA for the CDR3: TGTGCCATCAGTGAGTCCAGGGGCCGAGGGGAGACCCAGTACTTC.